Following are 10 T cell receptor beta chains from one sample sequenced in a study of cytomegalovirus exposure and HLA in healthy donors. It was with 60 Vbeta and 13 Jbeta primers that the PCR ran. TCRdb keeps only in-frame clones here, not all; method: immunoSEQ multiplex PCR. The table has about 64,000 clones, approximately 85% seen once. Sequencing was carried out using PBMCs. The receptors here all came from a female donor in good health and CMV-seronegative.

V is TRBV5-1 and J is TRBJ2-1, with 7 bases aligning to TRBD2. J lost 8 bases, V lost 0 bases, and 11 bases had no gene match. Germline V gene sequence: CDR1 SGHRS, CDR2 YFSETQ. CDR3 length: 16 residues. The CDR3 DNA sequence: TGCGCCAGCAGCTTGGAGGGGAGGGTAAGGGTTGATGAGCAGTTCTTC. It encodes CASSLEGRVRVDEQFF.

The rearrangement joins TRBV7-9 to TRBJ2-7; D may be TRBD2 (7 bases). Looked up from germline, CDR1 is SEHNR and CDR2 is FQNEAQ (reference sequence). Between the trimmed V and J ends, which lost 1 base and 4 bases, there was a span of 11 bases. This CDR3 is 14 amino acids long. The CDR3 loop reads CASSLEGGAYEQYF. The CDR3 coding sequence is TGTGCCAGCAGCTTAGAGGGGGGGGCATACGAGCAGTACTTC.

The CDR3 sequence is CASSSSRLAGTGEQYF. The DNA for the CDR3 is TGTGCCAGCAGCTCAAGTCGACTAGCGGGAACAGGCGAGCAGTACTTC. The chain combines TRBV5-8 with TRBJ2-7; 11 bases are a match to TRBD2. This CDR3 spans 16 amino acids. The germline V gene encodes CDR1 SGHTS and CDR2 YDEGEE. V dropped 3 bases and J dropped 6; count of bases not matched to a gene: 11.

The V call is TRBV5-5, the J call TRBJ2-2; the match to TRBD2 covers 13 bases. Germline trimming cut 4 bases from V and 5 bases from J; bases unmatched to any gene: 5. CDR1 is SGHKS and CDR2 is YYEKEE in the germline V gene (reference sequence). This CDR3 has 16 amino acids. The chain's CDR3 is CASSPQTSGGTGELFF. In DNA form, the CDR3 reads TGTGCCAGCAGCCCTCAGACTAGCGGGGGGACCGGGGAGCTGTTTTTT. Full variable domain (remainder filled in from reference TRBV5-5 and TRBJ2-2): DAGVTQSPTHLIKTRGQQVTLRCSPISGHKSVSWYQQVLGQGPQFIFQYYEKEERGRGNFPDRFSARQFPNYSSELNVNALLLGDSALYLCASSPQTSGGTGELFFGEGSRLTVL.

V and J are TRBV4-2 and TRBJ2-2; 10 bases align to TRBD2. This CDR3 contains 17 residues. The V and J ends lost 6 bases and 3 bases, in that order; junction bases with no gene match: 10. Germline V gene lookup returns CDR1 LGHNA and CDR2 YNFKEQ. The CDR3 region has the DNA TGTGCCAGCAGACCTGAGAGCGGGGGGGCTTACACCGGGGAGCTGTTTTTT. Its protein is CASRPESGGAYTGELFF.

V and J are TRBV1 and TRBJ1-4. TRBV1 represents a pseudogene. The CDR3 is 19 residues long. CDR3 nucleotides: TGCACCAGCAGCCAAGATCGTACCTCCTCGGGGAATAGTTGTGAAAAACTGTTTTTT. As protein: CTSSQDRTSSGNSCEKLFF.

The sample holds one count of this clone. This chain links TRBV5-5 with TRBJ1-2, with D hard to call. The germline V gene encodes CDR1 SGHKS and CDR2 YYEKEE (reference sequence). The CDR3 runs 18 residues. The V gene lost 1 base and the J gene lost 2 bases, with 21 bases spanning the gap. CDR3 amino acids: CASSLYSISGGANYGYTF. CDR3 sequence (DNA): TGTGCCAGCAGCTTGTACTCCATATCCGGAGGAGCAAACTATGGCTACACCTTC.

CDR3 sequence (DNA): TGTGCCTCCGCCGGGACTACCAGTGAGCAGTTCTTC. Translation gives CASAGTTSEQFF. The chain carries TRBV28 and TRBJ2-1, with TRBD2 identical over 7 bases. The ends lost 11 bases at V and 9 bases at J; junction bases unmatched: 10. The germline V gene encodes CDR1 MDHEN and CDR2 SYDVKM. CDR3 length: 12 amino acids.

This rearrangement joins TRBV6-5 to TRBJ2-2; 9 bases line up with TRBD2. The CDR3 runs 16 residues. Germline assignment: CDR1 MNHEY and CDR2 SVGAGI. V trimming: 2 bases; J trimming: 6 bases; junction bases outside the gene matches: 7. CDR3 sequence reads: CASSYMLAGDAGELFF. CDR3 DNA sequence: TGTGCCAGCAGTTACATGTTAGCGGGGGATGCCGGGGAGCTGTTTTTT.

The chain links TRBV18 to TRBJ1-5; D is unresolved. V was pared by 3 bases and J by 4 bases, with 10 bases between. CDR1 and CDR2 (germline): KGHSH, LQKENI. This CDR3 is built from 14 residues. The CDR3 sequence is CASSPPGLNQPQHF. DNA for the CDR3: TGTGCCAGCTCACCCCCAGGTTTAAATCAGCCCCAGCATTTT.